One sample yielded the 18 T cell receptor beta chains listed below, sequenced in a study of cytomegalovirus exposure and HLA in healthy donors (dated by TCRdb to about 2017). Libraries were built with the immunoSEQ multiplex PCR assay. A mixture of 60 forward primers for TCR Vbeta segments and 13 reverse primers for TCR Jbeta segments was used in the multiplex PCR. TCRdb re-hosts the immuneACCESS table, in-frame sequences only. Its copies lack some clones; in the studies checked, an unresolved V gene accounts for under half of them, and the cause for the rest is not known. In this sample's table one finds some 200,000 clones. The ten largest clones take up about 0.8% of the sample. The sequencing input was PBMCs. These receptors all come from a young woman in good health and CMV-seropositive.

The J gene is TRBJ1-2, the V gene TRBV28, with TRBD1 matching over 7 bases. Germline values: CDR1 MDHEN, CDR2 SYDVKM. This CDR3 spans 13 amino acids. Trimming cost V 1 base and J 7 bases; bases outside gene matches: 3. CDR3 sequence reads: CASSLYRGRGYTF. CDR3 coding DNA: TGTGCCAGCAGTTTATACAGGGGTCGTGGCTACACCTTC.

The chain combines TRBV9 with TRBJ2-3; the match to TRBD1 covers 8 bases. CDR1 SGDLS and CDR2 YYNGEE come from the germline V gene. V lost 2 bases, J lost 2 bases, and 7 bases stayed unmatched. The CDR3 is 16 amino acids. The DNA for the CDR3 is TGTGCCAGCAGCGTGCAGGGGGCGGCGGTCACAGATACGCAGTATTTT. It specifies CASSVQGAAVTDTQYF.

Of note for this clone: At one of its ends the junction is not consistent with the germline gene, which may arise from a read error. The chain has TRBV30 and TRBJ2-6, with 12 bases lining up with TRBD2. CDR1 is GTSNPN, CDR2 SVGIG, per germline (reference sequence). This CDR3 contains 17 residues. CDR3 protein: CVWMTSGSPLFPNVLTF. DNA of the CDR3: TGTGTCTGGATGACTAGCGGGAGCCCCCTTTTCCCCAACGTCCTGACTTTC.

The gene calls are TRBV7-2 and TRBJ2-1; possibly TRBD2 for D (6 bases). The V gene lost 5 bases and the J gene lost 10 bases, with 27 bases spanning the gap. This CDR3 contains 17 residues. Germline CDR1 and CDR2: SGHTA and FQGNSA. The CDR3 nucleotides read TGTGCCAGCAGCCCTTCTCACGGGGGAACTCTTACAAGGGAGCAGTTCTTC. Translating gives CASSPSHGGTLTREQFF.

This chain connects TRBV28 to TRBJ2-1, with 7 bases fitting TRBD1. There are 16 residues in the CDR3. Unmatched junction bases numbered 16, after V lost 5 bases and J lost 9 bases. Germline CDR1 and CDR2: MDHEN and SYDVKM. CDR3 sequence: CASSLYRGSWGTEQFF. CDR3 sequence (DNA): TGTGCCAGCAGTCTATACAGGGGCTCTTGGGGGACTGAGCAGTTCTTC. The full variable domain, its missing parts supplied by reference TRBV28 and TRBJ2-1, is DVKVTQSSRYLVKRTGEKVFLECVQDMDHENMFWYRQDPGLGLRLIYFSYDVKMKEKGDIPEGYSVSREKKERFSLILESASTNQTSMYLCASSLYRGSWGTEQFFGPGTRLTVL.

The rearrangement uses TRBV18 and TRBJ2-2; D remains ambiguous. The CDR3 is 14 residues long. CDR1 is KGHSH, CDR2 LQKENI, per germline. Trimming left V 1 base short and J 6 bases short, with 9 bases between. CDR3 nucleotides: TGTGCCAGCTCACCACTTCGGAGTTCCGGGGAGCTGTTTTTT. Translating it yields CASSPLRSSGELFF.

The chain uses TRBV7-2 and TRBJ1-1, with D unclear. Germline CDR1 SGHTA, CDR2 FQGNSA. V lost 4 bases to trimming and J lost 0 bases, with 12 bases between them. The CDR3 runs to 15 residues. For the CDR3, the DNA is TGTGCCAGCAGCTCCCTTCGGAGATTGAACACTGAAGCTTTCTTT. As protein: CASSSLRRLNTEAFF.

The V gene is TRBV29-1, the J gene TRBJ1-3; D call uncertain. V was shortened by 1 base and J by 4 bases, with 8 bases between the two germline ends. Germline V gene sequence: CDR1 SQVTM, CDR2 ANQGSEA. This CDR3 comprises 13 residues. CDR3 in DNA: TGCAGCGTTGAAGGGCATCTCGGAAACACCATATATTTT. Protein: CSVEGHLGNTIYF.

V is TRBV27 and J is TRBJ1-2, with a weak D call TRBD1 (6 bases). CDR3 length equals 14 residues. V shed 4 bases and J shed 4 bases, with 13 bases lying between them. From germline, CDR1 is MNHEY and CDR2 SMNVEV (reference sequence). This CDR3 is CASSSLDRPYGYTF. The CDR3 DNA follows: TGTGCCAGCAGTTCCCTCGACAGGCCCTATGGCTACACCTTC.

The rearrangement uses TRBV12-5 and TRBJ2-1; 7 positions match TRBD2. The germline V gene has CDR1 LGHNT and CDR2 FRNRAP. V shed 7 bases and J 2 bases; nucleotides not matched to a gene: 2. The CDR3 covers 13 residues. As DNA, the CDR3 is TGTGCTAGTGTTGCGGGAGCCTACAATGAGCAGTTCTTC. Protein: CASVAGAYNEQFF.

This sequence joins TRBV30 and TRBJ1-1; no reliable D call. This CDR3 is 13 amino acids long. CDR1 GTSNPN and CDR2 SVGIG come from the germline V gene (reference sequence). V dropped 0 bases and J dropped 7 bases, with 12 bases sitting between them. The CDR3 is CAWSVSGWSEAFF. CDR3 nucleotide sequence: TGTGCCTGGAGTGTAAGTGGCTGGAGTGAAGCTTTCTTT.

This chain links TRBV19 with TRBJ2-5; 8 bases line up with TRBD1. The CDR3 is 21 amino acids. The V and J ends lost 7 bases and 4 bases, in that order; junction bases with no gene match: 29. Germline CDR1 reads LNHDA; CDR2 reads SQIVND (reference sequence). The CDR3 DNA follows: TGTGCCAGTAAGAAGCTCGGTCGGGGAGGACAGGGCCCGTCCGGCGTAGAGACCCAGTACTTC. It codes for CASKKLGRGGQGPSGVETQYF.

This chain links TRBV4-1 with TRBJ2-7, with TRBD1 as a possible D gene (5 bases). This CDR3 is built from 15 residues. The V end lost 1 base, the J end lost 3 bases, and 13 bases lay between the germline ends. CDR1 is MGHRA, CDR2 YSYEKL, per germline. The chain's CDR3 is CASSQVTGPYYEQYF. The CDR3 nucleotides are TGCGCCAGCAGCCAAGTCACAGGCCCTTACTACGAGCAGTACTTC.

The V and J genes are TRBV2 and TRBJ2-2, with 9 bases that match TRBD2. Germline-derived CDR1 and CDR2 are SNHLY and FYNNEI. The junction had 5 bases not matched to a gene; V was cut back by 6 bases and J by 6 bases. CDR3 length: 14 residues. The CDR3 coding sequence is TGTGCCAGCAGGGGAGCGGGAGGCCCCGGGGAGCTGTTTTTT. This encodes CASRGAGGPGELFF.

The chain carries TRBV18 and TRBJ1-2; TRBD1 aligns across 8 bases. After removal of 4 bases from V and 1 base from J, the junction contained 5 bases not matched to a gene. CDR1 is KGHSH, CDR2 LQKENI, per germline. This CDR3 comprises 15 residues. CDR3 coding DNA: TGTGCCAGCTCACTCGGGACAGGCCTTAACTATGGCTACACCTTC. Translating it yields CASSLGTGLNYGYTF. The whole variable domain, filled in from reference TRBV18 and TRBJ1-2, reads NAGVMQNPRHLVRRRGQEARLRCSPMKGHSHVYWYRQLPEEGLKFMVYLQKENIIDESGMPKERFSAEFPKEGPSILRIQQVVRGDSAAYFCASSLGTGLNYGYTFGSGTRLTVV.

The V call is TRBV5-4, the J call TRBJ2-1, with unresolved D. The V gene lost 2 bases and the J gene lost 4 bases, with 7 bases spanning the gap. Germline V CDR1 and CDR2: SGHNT, YYREEE (reference sequence). The length of the CDR3 is 13 residues. CDR3 nucleotide sequence: TGTGCCAGCAGCTTCCCCAATTACAATGAGCAGTTCTTC. It yields the protein CASSFPNYNEQFF.

The genes are TRBV7-9 and TRBJ1-1; no definite D call. The ends were cut back, 1 base at V and 3 bases at J, with 9 bases in the middle. The CDR3 has 14 residues. The V gene's germline CDR1 is SEHNR and CDR2 FQNEAQ (reference sequence). CDR3: CASSLGWADTEAFF. CDR3 coding DNA: TGTGCCAGCAGCTTAGGGTGGGCAGACACTGAAGCTTTCTTT.

The chain uses TRBV5-5 and TRBJ2-1; 10 nucleotides align to TRBD2. Germline CDR1 reads SGHKS; CDR2 reads YYEKEE (reference sequence). V lost 0 bases and J lost 9; bases outside the gene matches: 6. This CDR3 has 15 amino acids. The CDR3 is CASSLASGGEFEQFF. The DNA of the CDR3 is TGTGCCAGCAGCTTGGCCAGCGGGGGGGAGTTTGAGCAGTTCTTC.